A selection of T cell receptor beta chains follows, all from one sample in a study of CD8 T cells in ankylosing spondylitis. TCRdb re-called the 5' RACE reads with MiXCR, one entry per CDR3 protein. The sample holds roughly 180,000 distinct CDR3 sequences; more than 10% are singletons and the top ten take 16%. The sequenced material came from blood, either unsorted or a sorted T cell fraction (not recorded which). These receptors were obtained from a male donor with ankylosing spondylitis or in good health (not recorded which). CDR3s include the opening cysteine and the closing phenylalanine or tryptophan. D genes are given only for firm matches. Expanded clones are given a class, and other clones once, few, many or no size at all.

>.|few|TRBJ1-2|TRBV5-6
TGTGCCAGCAGCTTGGTAGCCGACGACTATGGCTACACCTTC
CASSLVADDYGYTF
>TRBD2|few|TRBJ2-5|TRBV4-1
TGCGCCAGCAGCCAAGGGCGGGAGAGACGAATGGAGACCCAGTACTTC
CASSQGRERRMETQYF
>.|few|TRBJ2-3|TRBV10-3
TGTGCCATCAGTGAGTCATCCCGAGGAGATACGCAGTATTTT
CAISESSRGDTQYF
>.|few|TRBJ2-5|TRBV7-8
TGTGCCAGCAGCTCGGACCTTTTCCTCCAAGAGACCCAGTACTTC
CASSSDLFLQETQYF
>.|many|TRBJ2-3|TRBV3-1
TGTGCCAGCAGGGACCGTACTAGGAATACGCAGTATTTT
CASRDRTRNTQYF
>TRBD1|many|TRBJ1-2|TRBV11-1
TGTGCCAGCAGCGCGACAACCGGGACAGGGACCCTCCTTTACTATGGCTACACCTTC
CASSATTGTGTLLYYGYTF
>TRBD1|.|TRBJ2-1|TRBV7-9
TGTGCCAGCAGCCACCGGGACAGGGTCTCCAATGAGCAGTTCTTC
CASSHRDRVSNEQFF
>.|many|TRBJ2-7|TRBV2
TGTGCCAGCAGGTGGGGCTCCTACGAGCAGTACTTC
CASRWGSYEQYF
>.|.|TRBJ2-1|TRBV30
TGTGCCTGGAGTGTTACTGAGCAGTTCTTC
CAWSVTEQFF
>TRBD2|.|TRBJ2-7|TRBV29-1
TGCAGCGTTGGGGAGGGGGAGCAGTACTTC
CSVGEGEQYF